The rows below give T cell receptor beta chains drawn from one sample of a study of cytomegalovirus exposure and HLA in healthy donors. The data were produced by immunoSEQ multiplex PCR, yet TCRdb's version contains in-frame clones alone and is incomplete. The sample records about 98,000 clones, roughly 76% being singletons. Source material: PBMCs. All receptors derive from a man between 45 and 60 years old in good health and CMV-seronegative. CDR3s include the opening cysteine and the closing phenylalanine or tryptophan. D genes are given only for firm matches. A clone size is listed for some rows: how often the clone was seen (once, few, many), or a class if it is expanded.

>.|TRBJ2-2|.|TRBV7-9
CASTYRTRSGELFF
TGTGCCAGCACCTACAGAACGCGATCCGGGGAGCTGTTTTTT
>TRBD2|TRBJ2-1|.|TRBV18
CASSRERGPYNEQFF
TGTGCCAGCTCACGCGAGCGGGGGCCTTACAATGAGCAGTTCTTC
>.|TRBJ2-7|.|TRBV10-3
CATDDWGVSYEQYF
TGTGCCACTGACGATTGGGGGGTTTCCTACGAGCAGTACTTC
>.|TRBJ1-2|.|TRBV5-4
CASSRAGYGYGYTF
TGTGCCAGCAGTCGCGCAGGGTATGGCTATGGCTACACCTTC
>.|TRBJ2-7|few|TRBV19
CASSARGRGSSYEQYF
TGTGCCAGTAGTGCCCGGGGCAGGGGTTCTTCCTACGAGCAGTACTTC
>TRBD1|TRBJ2-7|.|TRBV6-5
CASGPRDRAIHEQYF
TGTGCCAGCGGTCCCAGGGACAGGGCAATCCACGAGCAGTACTTC
>TRBD1|TRBJ1-2|few|TRBV14
CASSGQGAHGYTF
TGTGCCAGCAGCGGACAGGGGGCGCATGGCTACACCTTC
>.|TRBJ1-2|.|TRBV5-6
CASSLDGYGYTF
TGTGCCAGCAGCTTGGACGGGTATGGCTACACCTTC
>TRBD1|TRBJ1-5|.|TRBV10-2
CASSESGQGVGPQHF
TGCGCCAGCAGTGAGTCGGGACAGGGTGTGGGGCCCCAGCATTTT
>TRBD1|TRBJ2-4|.|TRBV5-1
CASSFHPGQGDIAKNIQYF
TGCGCCAGCAGCTTTCATCCGGGACAGGGGGACATAGCCAAAAACATTCAGTACTTC
>TRBD1|TRBJ1-1|once|TRBV18
CASSVRGRTEAFF
TGTGCCAGCTCAGTCAGGGGGAGGACTGAAGCTTTCTTT
>TRBD1|TRBJ1-5|.|TRBV28
CASGRTGGNQPQHF
TGTGCCAGCGGTCGGACAGGCGGCAATCAGCCCCAGCATTTT
>.|TRBJ2-3|few|TRBV29-1
CSVYLREEAHTDTQYF
TGCAGCGTTTATTTGAGGGAGGAAGCCCACACAGATACGCAGTATTTT
>TRBD2|TRBJ2-1|.|TRBV4-2
CASSPWTSGRSNEQFF
TGTGCCAGCAGCCCTTGGACTAGCGGGAGGTCCAATGAGCAGTTCTTC
>TRBD1|TRBJ2-3|.|TRBV7-9
CASSERGIGGFFTDTQYF
TGTGCCAGCAGCGAGCGAGGAATAGGGGGCTTTTTTACAGATACGCAGTATTTT
>TRBD1|TRBJ2-7|.|TRBV7-6
CASSPVRTGSNEQYF
TGTGCCAGCAGCCCCGTGCGGACAGGGTCTAACGAGCAGTACTTC
>TRBD1|TRBJ1-1|.|TRBV27
CASSFLDRGYTEAFF
TGTGCCAGCAGTTTTCTGGACAGGGGGTACACTGAAGCTTTCTTT
>TRBD1|TRBJ2-5|few|TRBV11-2
CASSSGQVLLLEQYF
TGTGCCAGCAGCTCGGGACAGGTCCTACTACTGGAGCAGTACTTC
>TRBD1|TRBJ1-4|few|TRBV13
CASSQGAATNEKLFF
TGTGCCAGCTCACAGGGGGCAGCAACTAATGAAAAACTGTTTTTT
>TRBD1|TRBJ1-1|.|TRBV11-2
CASSLRGQGFTEAFF
TGTGCCAGCAGCTTACGAGGACAGGGTTTTACTGAAGCTTTCTTT
>.|TRBJ2-7|.|TRBV5-1
CASRVEPGGPYEQYF
TGCGCCAGCAGAGTGGAGCCAGGAGGTCCCTACGAGCAGTACTTC
>TRBD1|TRBJ1-1|.|TRBV9
CASSSKTGGYTEAFF
TGTGCCAGCAGCTCGAAGACAGGGGGCTATACTGAAGCTTTCTTT
>.|TRBJ1-6|few|TRBV28
CASSFTAQANSPLHF
TGTGCCAGTTCTTTTACTGCGCAGGCTAATTCACCCCTCCACTTT
>TRBD1|TRBJ2-5|.|TRBV19
CASSIRGQQETQYF
TGTGCCAGTAGTATTAGGGGACAGCAAGAGACCCAGTACTTC
>.|TRBJ1-1|.|TRBV18
CASSPLRGAGTEAFF
TGTGCCAGCTCACCACTACGGGGGGCGGGCACTGAAGCTTTCTTT
>.|TRBJ2-2|.|TRBV5-1
CASSIDSAGELFF
TGCGCCAGCAGCATCGACAGTGCCGGGGAGCTGTTTTTT
>TRBD2|TRBJ2-7|once|TRBV6-1
CASPAGGPSSYEQYF
TGTGCCAGTCCTGCGGGGGGCCCTAGCTCCTACGAGCAGTACTTC
>TRBD2|TRBJ2-3|.|TRBV5-1
CASSPGTSGITDTQYF
TGCGCCAGCAGCCCTGGAACTAGCGGGATAACAGATACGCAGTATTTT
>.|TRBJ2-2|.|TRBV27
CASSLMGALNTGELFF
TGTGCCAGCAGTTTAATGGGGGCCCTGAACACCGGGGAGCTGTTTTTT
>.|TRBJ2-7|.|TRBV6-1
CASSEGIGTRFYEQYF
TGTGCCAGCAGTGAAGGAATCGGGACAAGATTCTACGAGCAGTACTTC
>.|TRBJ1-5|.|TRBV4-3
CASSQGRGGSQPQHF
TGCGCCAGCAGCCAAGGTAGGGGGGGAAGTCAGCCCCAGCATTTT
>TRBD1|TRBJ2-2|.|TRBV29-1
CSVEVWTGGAGELFF
TGCAGCGTTGAGGTTTGGACAGGGGGCGCCGGGGAGCTGTTTTTT
>.|TRBJ1-1|few|TRBV27
CATVTGLVAFF
TGTGCCACCGTTACAGGGCTCGTAGCTTTCTTT
>.|TRBJ1-1|.|TRBV7-9
CASKWQGWYDTEAFF
TGTGCCAGCAAATGGCAGGGATGGTATGACACTGAAGCTTTCTTT
>TRBD1|TRBJ1-1|.|TRBV5-1
CASSFVGTENTEAFF
TGCGCCAGCAGCTTTGTGGGGACAGAGAACACTGAAGCTTTCTTT
>.|TRBJ2-2|.|TRBV7-2
CASAGPRGRGGGPGELFF
TGTGCCAGCGCCGGGCCCCGCGGGAGAGGGGGGGGCCCCGGGGAGCTGTTTTTT
>.|TRBJ2-4|few|TRBV7-2
CASSLTPRVAKNIQYF
TGTGCCAGCAGCCTCACCCCCAGGGTAGCCAAAAACATTCAGTACTTC
>TRBD1|TRBJ2-1|.|TRBV7-9
CASSSLQGAGNEQFF
TGTGCCAGCAGCTCACTACAGGGGGCTGGGAATGAGCAGTTCTTC
>.|TRBJ2-3|.|TRBV5-4
CASSAAGDTQYF
TGTGCCAGCAGCGCGGCAGGGGATACGCAGTATTTT
>TRBD2|TRBJ2-7|once|TRBV28
CASTIAKLAATSFDEQYF
TGTGCCAGCACTATAGCTAAGCTAGCGGCCACCAGTTTCGACGAGCAGTACTTC
>TRBD2|TRBJ2-7|.|TRBV28
CASSPGGSGRGTYEQYF
TGTGCCAGCAGTCCCGGGGGTAGCGGGAGGGGAACCTACGAGCAGTACTTC
>.|TRBJ2-1|.|TRBV2
CASLEIGNEQFF
TGTGCCAGCCTAGAAATTGGCAATGAGCAGTTCTTC
>TRBD2|TRBJ2-1|.|TRBV7-8
CASSSRAGGYYNEQFF
TGTGCCAGCAGCTCTCGAGCGGGGGGTTACTACAATGAGCAGTTCTTC
>TRBD2|TRBJ2-1|.|TRBV5-1
CASSLAGGSGNEQFF
TGCGCCAGCAGCTTAGCGGGAGGATCGGGTAATGAGCAGTTCTTC
>.|TRBJ1-5|.|TRBV6-1
CASSEALLGPAPQHF
TGTGCCAGCAGTGAAGCGCTTTTGGGGCCCGCGCCCCAGCATTTT
>.|TRBJ1-5|.|TRBV5-6
CASSRVFSNQPQHF
TGTGCCAGCAGCCGGGTGTTTAGCAATCAGCCCCAGCATTTT
>.|TRBJ1-2|.|TRBV6-4
CASSHLTGLRNYGYTF
TGTGCCAGCAGTCACCTTACAGGTCTTAGGAACTATGGCTACACCTTC
>.|TRBJ1-1|.|TRBV6-5
CASRKPLGEGTEAFF
TGTGCCAGCAGAAAACCTCTCGGGGAGGGGACTGAAGCTTTCTTT
>TRBD2|TRBJ2-5|.|TRBV5-4
CASSRGGSGVETQYF
TGTGCCAGCAGCCGGGGCGGTAGCGGGGTGGAGACCCAGTACTTC
>TRBD1|TRBJ1-4|.|TRBV28
CASSAPRRTGDGKKLFF
TGTGCCAGCAGTGCTCCCCGTAGAACAGGGGATGGGAAAAAACTGTTTTTT
>TRBD2|TRBJ2-4|once|TRBV29-1
CSVDTAVAGAGKNIQYF
TGCAGCGTTGACACCGCGGTAGCGGGGGCCGGCAAAAACATTCAGTACTTC
>.|TRBJ2-3|.|TRBV27
CASSYGSSTDTQYF
TGTGCCAGCAGTTATGGGAGTAGCACAGATACGCAGTATTTT
>.|TRBJ1-5|.|TRBV27
CASSYRSSSNQPQHF
TGTGCCAGCAGTTACAGGAGTTCTAGCAATCAGCCCCAGCATTTT
>.|TRBJ2-1|.|TRBV6-6
CASSPSVNNEQFF
TGTGCCAGCAGTCCCTCGGTGAACAATGAGCAGTTCTTC
>.|TRBJ1-1|once|TRBV20-1
CSARRTEAFF
TGCAGTGCCCGGCGGACTGAAGCTTTCTTT